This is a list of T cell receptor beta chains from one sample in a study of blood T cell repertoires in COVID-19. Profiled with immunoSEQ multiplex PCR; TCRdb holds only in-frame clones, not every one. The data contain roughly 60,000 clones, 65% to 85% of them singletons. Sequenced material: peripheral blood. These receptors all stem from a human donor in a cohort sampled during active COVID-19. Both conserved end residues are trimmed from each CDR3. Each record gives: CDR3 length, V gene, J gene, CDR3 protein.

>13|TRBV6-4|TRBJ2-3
ASSALAGAGDTQY
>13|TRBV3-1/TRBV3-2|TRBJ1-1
ASSQRGGQFAEAF
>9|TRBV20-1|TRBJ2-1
SAADFFEQF
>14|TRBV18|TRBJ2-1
ASSPPGAFSYNEQF
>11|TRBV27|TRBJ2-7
ASARQGADEQY
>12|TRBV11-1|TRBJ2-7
ASSPAEGSYEQY
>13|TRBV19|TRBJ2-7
ASSPLMTDRAPEY
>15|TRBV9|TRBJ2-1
ASSKRSSESSYNEQF
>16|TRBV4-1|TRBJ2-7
ASSQPRGQGVLRYEQY
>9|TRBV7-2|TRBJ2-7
GSGDYYEQY
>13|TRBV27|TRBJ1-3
ASSLGAARGNTIY
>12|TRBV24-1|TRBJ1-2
ATSDHTFGYGYT
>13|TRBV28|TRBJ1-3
ASTPGALTGNTIY
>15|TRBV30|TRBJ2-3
AWKGTSGRKGPDTQY
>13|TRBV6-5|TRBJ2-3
ASSRSGRGIDTQY